One T cell receptor (beta chain) is described in this entry. Its antigen is unidentified. The data were obtained in a study of T cell responses to AZD1222 COVID-19 vaccine. The repertoire was sequenced with immunoSEQ multiplex PCR; TCRdb's copy has only in-frame clones and lacks some. The data contain approximately 130,000 clones, roughly 93% of them singletons. Points from the study as a whole: A mostly white British donor set with more females was recruited, and clonal diversity was possibly underestimated. The breadth and depth of Spike-specific TCRs increased once two AZD1222 doses had been given. CD4 TCRs covered the whole spike, strongest at regions 160-218 and 743-854.

In germline, CDR1 is SNHLY, CDR2 FYNNEI. This CDR3 region has 12 residues. V lost 8 bases and J lost 6, with 13 bases in between. The sequences come from peripheral blood, collected on day 0 of AZD1222 vaccination. The clonotype was recovered from an adult in good health. The rearrangement uses TRBV2 and TRBJ1-2, with a possible D match to TRBD1 (5 bases). CDR3 loop: CASVSGVHGYTF. The CDR3 DNA reads as TGTGCCAGCGTATCGGGGGTTCATGGCTACACCTTC.